These 17 T cell receptor beta chains originate from one sample sequenced in a study of T cells in Graves' hyperthyroidism and ophthalmopathy. Amplified regions were TCR beta CDR3 sequences from RNA transcripts. HTBI primers were used for first-round RT-PCR of the TCR CDR3. TCRdb reprocessed the multiplex PCR reads with MiXCR, giving one entry per CDR3 protein. The sample includes 300,000 to 400,000 distinct CDR3 sequences, around 14% of them seen just once. The sample comprised blood. These receptors originate from a woman aged 55-69 years with Graves' hyperthyroidism.

The sample holds a few counts of this clonotype. This chain uses TRBV6-1 with TRBJ1-2; TRBD1 agrees at 9 bases. The CDR3 is 14 residues long. V lost 6 bases, J lost 5 bases, and 7 bases stayed unmatched. The germline gives CDR1 MNHNS, CDR2 SASEGT. The CDR3 DNA reads as TGTGCCAGCAGAAACCGGGACAGGGATTATGGCTACACCTTC. Translated, it gives CASRNRDRDYGYTF.

This clonotype was counted at least ten times. V and J are TRBV20-1 and TRBJ2-1; 7 bases are a match to TRBD2. Germline V gene sequence: CDR1 DFQATT, CDR2 SNEGSKA (reference sequence). The V and J ends lost 0 bases and 8 bases, in that order; junction bases with no gene match: 10. This CDR3 spans 15 amino acids. The CDR3 loop reads CSARDPAGEMDEQFF. The DNA for the CDR3 is TGCAGTGCTAGAGATCCCGCGGGAGAGATGGATGAGCAGTTCTTC.

There are many counts of this clonotype. The CDR3: CSARDLLAGTVGDTQYF. CDR3 nucleotide sequence: TGCAGTGCTAGAGATCTGCTAGCGGGAACTGTCGGCGATACGCAGTATTTT. The V call is TRBV20-1, the J call TRBJ2-3, with 9 bases matching TRBD2. Trimming cost V 0 bases and J 6 bases; bases outside gene matches: 13. CDR3 size: 17 residues. Germline CDR1 DFQATT, CDR2 SNEGSKA (reference sequence).

The rearrangement links TRBV20-1 to TRBJ2-1; D remains ambiguous. There are 14 residues in the CDR3. Germline CDR1 DFQATT, CDR2 SNEGSKA (reference sequence). V lost 3 bases and J 7 bases, leaving 16 bases between the germline ends. The CDR3 DNA is TGCAGTGCTAGCCGAGGAGAGGTTTCGAATGAGCAGTTCTTC. It codes for CSASRGEVSNEQFF.

This clonotype was observed at least ten times. The chain uses TRBV5-5 and TRBJ2-7; D gene uncertain. Trimming cost V 7 bases and J 3 bases, with 11 bases left between them. The CDR3 runs to 12 residues. CDR1 and CDR2 from the germline V gene are SGHKS and YYEKEE (reference sequence). CDR3 nucleotides: TGTGCCAGCGTGAGCAGCAACTACGAGCAGTACTTC. Residues: CASVSSNYEQYF.

This clonotype was detected many times. The junction shows a germline mismatch at one end, possibly a read error. The J gene is TRBJ2-2, the V gene TRBV24-1; no definite D call. The CDR3 is made up of 13 amino acids. Germline V gene data show CDR1 as KGHDR and CDR2 as SFDVKD. This CDR3 is CATREASSGELFF. CDR3 DNA sequence: TGTGCCACCAGGGAAGCTAGTTCCGGAGAGCTGTTTTTT.

This clonotype turned up a few times. The CDR3 DNA sequence: TGTGCTAGTGCACCTCTGTTGGGCGAGCAGTACTTC. This sequence encodes CASAPLLGEQYF. V is TRBV12-5 and J is TRBJ2-7; D is unclear. The CDR3 is 12 residues long. Trimming took 7 bases from V and 6 from J, leaving 13 bases between them. CDR1 is LGHNT, CDR2 FRNRAP, per germline.

This clonotype has at least ten counts. The chain couples TRBV18 to TRBJ2-7; 8 nucleotides match TRBD1. Losses at the gene ends were 3 bases for V and 6 bases for J; bases not matched to a gene: 4. CDR3 length: 13 residues. Germline-derived CDR1 and CDR2 are KGHSH and LQKENI. CDR3 sequence (DNA): TGTGCCAGCTCACCTGGGGACAGGACCGAGCAGTACTTC. This gives the protein CASSPGDRTEQYF.

This chain uses TRBV5-1 with TRBJ1-1, with 7 bases identical to TRBD1. Germline V CDR1 and CDR2: SGHRS, YFSETQ. The CDR3 consists of 14 residues. V was pared by 0 bases and J by 6 bases, with 5 bases of the junction left unmatched. This CDR3 reads CASSLGQGAAEAFF. Written as DNA, the CDR3 is TGCGCCAGCAGCTTGGGACAGGGCGCCGCTGAAGCTTTCTTT.

Note on this clonotype: This may stem from a read error, because a much larger clone lies one nucleotide away. J is TRBJ2-2 and V is TRBV4-1, with 14 bases lining up with TRBD2. Looked up from germline, CDR1 is MGHRA and CDR2 is YSYEKL. V dropped 4 bases and J dropped 7; count of bases not matched to a gene: 2. This CDR3 has 15 residues. CDR3 sequence reads: CASSLGLAGGGELFF. CDR3 nucleotides: TGCGCCAGCAGCCTTGGACTAGCGGGAGGCGGGGAGCTGTTTTTT.

This clonotype was picked up many times. The chain carries TRBV7-8 and TRBJ2-7; 10 bases agree with TRBD1. Germline V gives CDR1 SGHVS, CDR2 FQNEAQ. V lost 5 bases, J lost 4 bases, and 8 bases stayed unmatched. This CDR3 region has 15 residues. The chain's CDR3 is CASSPRTGGLYEQYF. Written as DNA, the CDR3 is TGTGCCAGCAGCCCCCGGACAGGGGGTTTATACGAGCAGTACTTC. The full variable domain, completed using reference TRBV7-8 and TRBJ2-7, is GAGVSQSPRYKVAKRGQDVALRCDPISGHVSLFWYQQALGQGPEFLTYFQNEAQLDKSGLPSDRFFAERPEGSVSTLKIQRTQQEDSAVYLCASSPRTGGLYEQYFGPGTRLTVT.

This clonotype was counted between two and nine times. The genes are TRBV4-1 and TRBJ2-1; D possibly corresponds to TRBD1 (5 bases). This CDR3 spans 12 amino acids. V was trimmed by 9 bases and J by 6 bases, leaving 12 bases between them. CDR1 is MGHRA and CDR2 is YSYEKL in the germline V gene. CDR3 residues: CASPDNRNEQFF. CDR3 bases: TGCGCCAGTCCGGACAATCGCAATGAGCAGTTCTTC.

A word on this clonotype: This may arise from a read error, as a much more abundant clone is one base away. The chain combines TRBV29-1 with TRBJ2-1; maybe TRBD2 (5 bases). V gave up 7 bases and J gave up 10 bases, with 14 bases separating them. Germline lookup yields CDR1 SQVTM and CDR2 ANQGSEA. The length of the CDR3 is 11 residues. This CDR3 reads CSGGDGYEQFF. The CDR3, as DNA: TGCAGCGGGGGAGACGGCTACGAGCAGTTCTTC.

This clonotype was seen many times. This chain links TRBV28 with TRBJ2-5; D tentatively reads TRBD1 or TRBD2 (5 bases each). This CDR3 contains 19 residues. V dropped 5 bases and J dropped 4 bases, with 29 bases sitting between them. Germline V gene lookup returns CDR1 MDHEN and CDR2 SYDVKM. The CDR3 nucleotides read TGTGCCAGCAGTCCCTCCTGGTTGAGGGTTTCGGCAGGGAGAGAGACCCAGTACTTC. Translation: CASSPSWLRVSAGRETQYF.

In its sample, this clonotype was seen a few times. The V gene is TRBV3-1, the J gene TRBJ2-1, with 13 bases fitting TRBD2. V was clipped by 3 bases and J by 6 bases; unmatched bases: 11. The CDR3 sequence is 18 residues long. Germline loops: CDR1 LGHDT, CDR2 YNNKEL (reference sequence). CDR3 nucleotides: TGTGCCAGCAGCCATCTCAACATTCGGACTAGCGGGAGCAATGAGCAGTTCTTC. Its protein is CASSHLNIRTSGSNEQFF.

This clonotype was detected many times. The chain recombines TRBV4-1 with TRBJ2-7; D not certain. Germline V gene sequence: CDR1 MGHRA, CDR2 YSYEKL. V lost 4 bases and J lost 6, with 22 bases in between. This CDR3 has 16 residues. CDR3 sequence: CASSRVSGQPRLEQYF. The CDR3 bases are TGCGCCAGCAGCCGGGTCTCTGGGCAGCCCCGACTCGAGCAGTACTTC.

This clonotype was counted at least ten times. The chain joins TRBV28 to TRBJ2-3, with D perhaps TRBD2 (6 bases). The CDR3 length is 14 residues. The V gene lost 5 bases and the J gene lost 2 bases, with 11 bases spanning the gap. CDR1 and CDR2 from the germline V gene are MDHEN and SYDVKM. Here the CDR3 reads CASSTGGFTDTQYF. The CDR3 nucleotides are TGTGCCAGCAGTACCGGGGGTTTCACAGATACGCAGTATTTT.